This TCR beta chain was captured by sequencing in a study of T cell responses to AZD1222 COVID-19 vaccine. The study's findings and limits: Sampling captured repertoires only after the peak T cell response. Possibly, clonal diversity was underestimated; donors were largely white British and included more females.

Repertoires were generated with immunoSEQ multiplex PCR, while TCRdb's copy carries only in-frame clones and drops some. The data hold about 110,000 clones, with approximately 94% observed a single time. Of note for this clone: Its target is unknown.

The ends were cut back, 10 bases at V and 1 base at J, with 22 bases in the middle. CDR3 length: 16 residues. Germline loops: CDR1 LNHDA, CDR2 SQIVND (reference sequence). J is TRBJ1-1 and V is TRBV19, with D perhaps matching TRBD1 (6 bases). The sample consisted of peripheral blood, taken 28 days after the second AZD1222 dose. This sequence originates from an adult who received the AZD1222 COVID-19 vaccine. Here the CDR3 DNA reads TGTGCCACCACCCCTACCCAGGGGCAGAAGAACACTGAAGCTTTCTTT. Translation gives CATTPTQGQKNTEAFF.